Listed here are 7 T cell receptor beta chains from one sample, sequenced in a study of T-cell memory formation after mild COVID-19 (dated by TCRdb to about 2021). Receptor libraries were prepared by 5' RACE. Sequencing was carried out with an Illumina NovaSeq 6000. TCRdb reanalyzed the raw reads on its own, using fastp at Q25 for trimming and MiXCR for clone calling, and kept in-frame beta chains. Rows are combined by CDR3 protein, so each entry shows the most common genes and DNA. For this sample there are some 410,000 distinct CDR3 sequences; more than 20% appear just once. The leading ten clones occupy roughly 13% of the sample. Sequencing used PBMCs or a T cell subset sorted from them (not recorded which). These receptors came from an adult woman who had mild COVID-19 (a few samples of this study predate the infection). The sample titles of this study are shuffled in the database, so cell type and time point are left out; the donor was told from shared clones.

This clonotype was detected a few times. The chain links TRBV4-3 to TRBJ2-1; weak D call: TRBD2 (6 bases). Germline V gene sequence: CDR1 LGHNA, CDR2 YSLEER. V lost 4 bases and J lost 4, with 8 bases in between. This CDR3 has 13 amino acids. CDR3 amino acids: CASSPGDYNEQFF. In nucleotides, the CDR3 is TGCGCCAGCAGCCCGGGGGATTACAATGAGCAGTTCTTC.

The chain joins TRBV13 to TRBJ2-5; 10 bases align to TRBD1. Trimming took 5 bases from V and 2 from J; bases not matched to a gene: 5. CDR1 and CDR2 (germline): PRHDT, FYEKMQ (reference sequence). The CDR3 covers 15 residues. CDR3 protein: CASSGDRGQQETQYF. The CDR3 bases are TGTGCCAGCAGCGGAGACAGGGGGCAACAAGAGACCCAGTACTTC. The variable domain in full, completed from reference TRBV13 and TRBJ2-5, reads AAGVIQSPRHLIKEKRETATLKCYPIPRHDTVYWYQQGPGQDPQFLISFYEKMQSDKGSIPDRFSAQQFSDYHSELNMSSLELGDSALYFCASSGDRGQQETQYFGPGTRLLVL.

The V call is TRBV6-4, the J call TRBJ2-1, with TRBD2 matching 13 bases. This CDR3 has 15 residues. The germline CDR1 and CDR2 sequences are MRHNA and SNTAGT. V shed 4 bases and J 5 bases; nucleotides not matched to a gene: 2. The CDR3: CASSAGLAGNNEQFF. CDR3 in DNA: TGTGCCAGCAGTGCGGGACTAGCGGGGAACAATGAGCAGTTCTTC.

The J gene is TRBJ1-5, the V gene TRBV19; weak D call: TRBD1 (6 bases). V lost 3 bases to trimming and J lost 0 bases, with 12 bases between them. Germline CDR1 reads LNHDA; CDR2 reads SQIVND (reference sequence). This CDR3 has 16 amino acids. The CDR3: CASSISRTASNQPQHF. The CDR3 nucleotides are TGTGCCAGTAGTATTTCAAGGACAGCTAGCAATCAGCCCCAGCATTTT.

V and J are TRBV12-3 or TRBV12-4 and TRBJ2-5, with 9 nucleotides matching TRBD2. The CDR3 is 17 residues long. J lost 2 bases, V lost 2 bases, and 9 bases had no gene match. CDR3 loop: CASSLQGSGRGQETQYF. The CDR3 coding sequence is TGTGCCAGCAGTTTACAGGGTAGCGGGAGAGGTCAAGAGACCCAGTACTTC.

This clonotype was seen only a few times. V is TRBV7-8 and J is TRBJ2-7, with a weak D call TRBD1 (6 bases). With 7 bases removed from V and 2 bases from J, the gap between germline ends came to 12 bases. CDR1 SGHVS and CDR2 FQNEAQ come from the germline V gene. The CDR3 loop spans 13 amino acids. The CDR3 nucleotides are TGTGCCAGCAAGAGGGCAGGGGCCTACGAGCAGTACTTC. This translates into CASKRAGAYEQYF.

The chain combines TRBV7-9 with TRBJ2-2; TRBD2 matches at 7 bases. Unmatched junction bases numbered 8, after V lost 5 bases and J lost 2 bases. This CDR3 contains 16 residues. Germline V gene data show CDR1 as SEHNR and CDR2 as FQNEAQ (reference sequence). The CDR3 region has the DNA TGTGCCAGCAGCCGACCGGGACTAACAAACACCGGGGAGCTGTTTTTT. It yields the protein CASSRPGLTNTGELFF.